These T cell receptor beta chains were read from a single sample in a study of T cells in Graves' hyperthyroidism and ophthalmopathy. A single record per CDR3 protein comes from TCRdb applying MiXCR to the multiplex PCR reads. The sample includes fewer than 500,000 distinct CDR3 sequences, approximately 13% of them seen just once. Sequenced input: blood. Source of these receptors: a man under 40 with Graves' hyperthyroidism that later progressed to Graves' ophthalmopathy. Each CDR3 is given with its conserved first and last residue. A D gene is named only where the DNA matches it firmly. Some rows mark clone size as missing; the rest say once, few, many or name a class of expanded clone.

>many|17|TRBV7-8|TRBD1|TRBJ2-3
TGTGCCAGCAGCTTAGGGTCCCCAGGGGGCCTGTCAGATACGCAGTATTTT
CASSLGSPGGLSDTQYF
>many|14|TRBV28|TRBD2|TRBJ2-7
TGTGCCAGCAGTTATGGGACTAGCTCCTACGAGCAGTACTTC
CASSYGTSSYEQYF
>-|16|TRBV5-1|TRBD1|TRBJ1-4
TGCGCCAGCAGCTTGAGACAGGGGGGGGTTAATGAAAAACTGTTTTTT
CASSLRQGGVNEKLFF
>many|13|TRBV12-5|-|TRBJ2-5
TGTGCTAGTACGATTTGGGGTGGCGAGACCCAGTACTTC
CASTIWGGETQYF
>few|15|TRBV3-1|-|TRBJ2-1
TGTGCCAGCAGCCAGAGTCCAACAGGGACCAATGAGCAGTTCTTC
CASSQSPTGTNEQFF
>many|13|TRBV30|-|TRBJ2-7
TGTGCCTGGAGTAAGATTTCGGGTTACGAGCAGTACTTC
CAWSKISGYEQYF
>once|14|TRBV5-4|TRBD2|TRBJ2-3
TGTGCCAGCAGCTTGGGCGGGGAGGGAGATACGCAGTATTTT
CASSLGGEGDTQYF
>few|15|TRBV5-5|-|TRBJ2-3
TGTGCCAGCAGCTTGGAGCAAACCACATTGGATACGCAGTATTTT
CASSLEQTTLDTQYF
>many|13|TRBV20-1|-|TRBJ1-4
TGCAGTGCTAGTTTAGTGAAAGATGAAAAACTGTTTTTT
CSASLVKDEKLFF
>many|17|TRBV11-1|TRBD2|TRBJ2-3
TGTGCCAGCAGCTTACGGCTAGCGGGGGGGAGCACAGATACGCAGTATTTT
CASSLRLAGGSTDTQYF
>-|16|TRBV10-3|-|TRBJ2-1
TGTGCCACCCACACCCCCCGGGACTCCACATACAATGAGCAGTTCTTC
CATHTPRDSTYNEQFF
>-|11|TRBV12-3/TRBV12-4|-|TRBJ1-2
TGTGCCAGCAGTTGGGTAGAAGGCTACACCTTC
CASSWVEGYTF
>few|16|TRBV7-2|-|TRBJ2-1
TGTGCCAGCAGCTTAGAGAGGGACCCCGCCTACAATGAGCAGTTCTTC
CASSLERDPAYNEQFF
>many|16|TRBV28|-|TRBJ1-5
TGTGCCAGCACCCGTGTCGGGGGCTATGGCAATCAGCCCCAGCATTTT
CASTRVGGYGNQPQHF
>-|17|TRBV4-2|TRBD2|TRBJ2-7
TGTGCCAGCAGCCAACCCCTCGGTGCTAGCGGCTCCTACGAGCAGTACTTC
CASSQPLGASGSYEQYF
>few|15|TRBV11-2|TRBD1|TRBJ2-7
TGTGCCAGCAGCTTCCACGGGACAGGGTCCTACGAGCAGTACTTC
CASSFHGTGSYEQYF
>-|15|TRBV14|-|TRBJ1-6
TGTGCCAGCAGCCAAGATCTCTCATTTAATTCACCCCTCCACTTT
CASSQDLSFNSPLHF
>many|15|TRBV28|-|TRBJ1-3
TGTGCCAGCAGTGCCTTGACCTTCTCTCGGAACACCATATATTTT
CASSALTFSRNTIYF
>-|14|TRBV10-3|-|TRBJ1-5
TGTGCCATCAGCCCAGGGAGTAGCAATCAGCCCCAGCATTTT
CAISPGSSNQPQHF
>-|19|TRBV3-1|TRBD1|TRBJ1-2
TGTGCCAGCAGCCACCCCGCCTGGGGACAGGGAAGAGCTAACTATGGCTACACCTTC
CASSHPAWGQGRANYGYTF
>-|15|TRBV2|TRBD1|TRBJ1-6
TGTGCCAGCAGTCGGCAGGGGGCTTCTTTTTCACCCCTCCACTTT
CASSRQGASFSPLHF
>many|15|TRBV7-8|TRBD1|TRBJ2-7
TGTGCCAGCAGAGCCCGGGACAGGGGCTCCTACGAGCAGTACTTC
CASRARDRGSYEQYF
>-|15|TRBV5-5|-|TRBJ2-5
TGTGCCAGCAGCTTGGACCCGACTAGTAGGGAGACCCAGTACTTC
CASSLDPTSRETQYF
>many|15|TRBV20-1|-|TRBJ1-1
TGCAGTGCTAGAGAAGTAGGGGATCCGAACACTGAAGCTTTCTTT
CSAREVGDPNTEAFF
>many|13|TRBV28|-|TRBJ1-4
TGTGCCAGCAGTTTTCCCAGCAATGAAAAACTGTTTTTT
CASSFPSNEKLFF
>many|20|TRBV7-2|TRBD2|TRBJ2-1
TGTGCCAGCAGCTTAGATACTAGCGGGGGACCAACCAGCCCCTACAATGAGCAGTTCTTC
CASSLDTSGGPTSPYNEQFF
>many|14|TRBV29-1|TRBD2|TRBJ2-2
TGCAGCGTTGTACGCGGGGGAAACACCGGGGAGCTGTTTTTT
CSVVRGGNTGELFF
>many|16|TRBV7-9|-|TRBJ2-5
TGTGCCAGCAGCGGACCCTCATCCTACGGCCAAGAGACCCAGTACTTC
CASSGPSSYGQETQYF
>-|12|TRBV30|-|TRBJ2-2
TGTGCCTGGAGCGGCGCCCCCGGGGAGCTGTTTTTT
CAWSGAPGELFF
>-|13|TRBV3-1|-|TRBJ2-7
TGTGCCAGCAGCCAAAGGGGGGCCTACGAGCAGTACTTC
CASSQRGAYEQYF
>many|15|TRBV19|-|TRBJ1-1
TGTGCCAGTAGTGCGCGGACCCCGGTTGATACTGAAGCTTTCTTT
CASSARTPVDTEAFF
>-|13|TRBV29-1|TRBD1|TRBJ2-2
TGCAGCGGATTACAGGGGGGCACCGGGGAGCTGTTTTTT
CSGLQGGTGELFF
>-|16|TRBV27|-|TRBJ2-7
TGTGCCAGCACCCCTTTTCCCGGACTGAGGATCTACGAGCAGTACTTC
CASTPFPGLRIYEQYF
>-|14|TRBV13|-|TRBJ2-4
TGTGCCAGCAGCTTTAGGCAGGGGAGAAACATTCAGTACTTC
CASSFRQGRNIQYF
>many|17|TRBV28|-|TRBJ1-1
TGTGCCACAAAAACCGGGACACATCTTCCTTCGAACACTGAAGCTTTCTTT
CATKTGTHLPSNTEAFF
>few|15|TRBV27|TRBD2|TRBJ2-3
TGTGCCAGCACCGCGGGGGTAGCAGGCACAGATACGCAGTATTTT
CASTAGVAGTDTQYF
>few|16|TRBV7-9|-|TRBJ1-2
TGTGCCAGCAGCCCTCACGGCCGGGGAGGGGGAGATGGCTACACCTTC
CASSPHGRGGGDGYTF
>many|15|TRBV27|-|TRBJ2-7
TGTGCCAGCAGTTACCCCGGGACGCCTCCCTACGAGCAGTACTTC
CASSYPGTPPYEQYF
>-|14|TRBV2|TRBD1|TRBJ1-5
TGTGCCACCTCGGACAGGGGGCGAAATCAGCCCCAGCATTTT
CATSDRGRNQPQHF
>many|16|TRBV11-2|-|TRBJ2-3
TGTGCCAGCAGCTTAGAGGGGACACCATCCACAGATACGCAGTATTTT
CASSLEGTPSTDTQYF
>many|14|TRBV11-2|-|TRBJ2-3
TGTGCCAGCAGCTTATATGGGAGCACAGATACGCAGTATTTT
CASSLYGSTDTQYF
>many|14|TRBV3-1|TRBD1|TRBJ1-1
TGTGCCAGCAGCCAAGGCAGGGGGCGGCTTGAAGCTTTCTTT
CASSQGRGRLEAFF
>-|16|TRBV6-5|TRBD2|TRBJ2-3
TGTGCCAGCAGTTACCCGCTCGCGGGGGGATTCGGTACGCAGTATTTT
CASSYPLAGGFGTQYF
>many|18|TRBV6-6|TRBD2|TRBJ2-7
TGTGCCAGCAGTTACGGGAGGGGAGGGATAGCGGGGGCCTACGAGCAGTACTTC
CASSYGRGGIAGAYEQYF
>many|15|TRBV2|TRBD1|TRBJ2-1
TGTGCCACTTACGGGACAGGGGATTTCTACAATGAGCAGTTCTTC
CATYGTGDFYNEQFF
>-|18|TRBV24-1|-|TRBJ2-5
TGTGCCACCAGTCATCCGTACTTGGGGGTTTCGGGCGTGGAGACCCAGTACTTC
CATSHPYLGVSGVETQYF
>many|13|TRBV28|-|TRBJ1-2
TGTGCCAGCACCTTGACCAGGGTCTATGGCTACACCTTC
CASTLTRVYGYTF
>many|17|TRBV9|TRBD2|TRBJ2-1
TGTGCCAGCAGCCCCCGACTAGCGCCAAAGCTGGGGAATGAGCAGTTCTTC
CASSPRLAPKLGNEQFF
>few|14|TRBV4-1|-|TRBJ1-2
TGCGCCAGCAGGCGGACCTTTTCTAACTATGGCTACACCTTC
CASRRTFSNYGYTF
>-|12|TRBV5-1|-|TRBJ2-7
TGCGCCAGCAGCCTTGACTCGAACGAGCAGTACTTC
CASSLDSNEQYF
>few|14|TRBV11-3|TRBD1|TRBJ1-3
TGTGCCAGCAGCCCGACAGGGTATCTAGACACCATATATTTT
CASSPTGYLDTIYF
>many|14|TRBV12-3/TRBV12-4|-|TRBJ2-1
TGTGCCAGCAGTCCCATGAGCGGCTACAATGAGCAGTTCTTC
CASSPMSGYNEQFF
>many|14|TRBV5-6|TRBD2|TRBJ2-7
TGTGCCAGCAGTAGGATAGCGGGGGACTACGAGCAGTACTTC
CASSRIAGDYEQYF
>few|16|TRBV6-1|TRBD1|TRBJ2-2
TGTGCCAGCAGCAAATTCGACAGGGGTGAAACCGGGGAGCTGTTTTTT
CASSKFDRGETGELFF
>many|17|TRBV28|-|TRBJ2-4
TGTGCCAGCAGTTTAATCGTATGGGACTGTGTCCAAAACATTCAGTACTTC
CASSLIVWDCVQNIQYF
>-|16|TRBV3-1|TRBD1|TRBJ2-7
TGTGCCAGCAGCCACCCAACAGGGGATCTCTCCTACGAGCAGTACTTC
CASSHPTGDLSYEQYF
>many|15|TRBV14|TRBD1|TRBJ2-3
TGTGCCAGCAGCCAACAGGACAGGGATACAGATACGCAGTATTTT
CASSQQDRDTDTQYF